These 17 T cell receptor beta chains came from one sample sequenced in a study of CD8+CD57+ T cells in acquired aplastic anemia. CDR3 and TCR beta VDJ profiling relied on genomic DNA as the template. TCRdb re-analysed the reads in MiXCR, keeping a single row per CDR3 protein. Of roughly 150,000 distinct CDR3 sequences in the sample, approximately 43% were seen once. Sample: sorted CD4+, CD8+, or CD8+CD57+ T cells (not recorded which) from PBMCs. All receptors come from a human donor in good health.

Only a few counts were recorded for this clonotype. J is TRBJ1-3 and V is TRBV12-3 or TRBV12-4; 8 nucleotides align to TRBD1. CDR3 length: 16 residues. J was trimmed by 2 bases and V by 3 bases; bases with no gene match: 6. The CDR3, as DNA: TGTGCCAGCAGTTTGGCCTCAGGGGGCACTGGAAACACCATATATTTT. The encoded protein is CASSLASGGTGNTIYF.

On this clonotype: Since a much larger clone is just one base distant, this may be a read error. The genes are TRBV6-4 and TRBJ2-3; the match to TRBD2 covers 7 bases. The CDR3 contains 15 residues. The V and J ends lost 5 bases and 6 bases, in that order; junction bases with no gene match: 11. Germline V gene sequence: CDR1 MRHNA, CDR2 SNTAGT. Here the CDR3 reads CASSRTNGGLDTQYF. As DNA, the CDR3 is TGTGCCAGCAGTCGGACTAACGGGGGGTTGGATACGCAGTATTTT.

This clonotype was detected many times. The chain recombines TRBV29-1 with TRBJ1-3; D is possibly TRBD1 (6 bases). Germline CDR1 is SQVTM and CDR2 is ANQGSEA. V lost 4 bases and J lost 0, with 10 bases in between. This CDR3 has 14 amino acids. The CDR3 region is CSVVAGASGNTIYF. The DNA of the CDR3 is TGCAGCGTTGTTGCAGGGGCCTCTGGAAACACCATATATTTT.

This chain uses TRBV20-1 with TRBJ2-3, with TRBD2 identical over 9 bases. The CDR3 spans 15 residues. The germline CDR1 and CDR2 sequences are DFQATT and SNEGSKA (reference sequence). V dropped 0 bases and J dropped 8; count of bases not matched to a gene: 9. The CDR3 DNA sequence: TGCAGTGCTAGAGACCCTAGCGGGATTTGGCGTACGCAGTATTTT. The encoded protein is CSARDPSGIWRTQYF.

This clonotype was detected a few times. The chain has TRBV7-2 and TRBJ2-2; D not resolved. This CDR3 is 15 amino acids long. Germline CDR1 reads SGHTA; CDR2 reads FQGNSA. Trimming removed 3 bases from V and 6 bases from J, with 14 bases in between. The CDR3 region has the DNA TGTGCCAGCAGCTTTTCAAGCCCGCAGGCCGGGGAGCTGTTTTTT. Protein product: CASSFSSPQAGELFF.

J is TRBJ1-1 and V is TRBV10-3, with D unresolved. Germline V gene data show CDR1 as ENHRY and CDR2 as SYGVKD. Trimming took 8 bases from V and 1 from J, leaving 11 bases between them. The CDR3 is made up of 13 amino acids. CDR3 DNA sequence: TGTGCCATCGTTATGGGCCCGAACACTGAAGCTTTCTTT. This codes for CAIVMGPNTEAFF.

This clonotype appeared many times. This chain connects TRBV20-1 to TRBJ2-7, with a weak D call TRBD2 (6 bases). V was pared by 4 bases and J by 4 bases, with 11 bases between. Germline CDR1 is DFQATT and CDR2 is SNEGSKA (reference sequence). There are 12 residues in the CDR3. The CDR3 nucleotides read TGCAGTGCTACCCTCGGGAGATACGAGCAGTACTTC. It encodes CSATLGRYEQYF.

This clonotype was observed many times. V and J are TRBV6-1 and TRBJ1-5; no clear D. Trimming removed 7 bases at V and 1 base at J, with 17 bases between. Germline CDR1 MNHNS, CDR2 SASEGT. The CDR3 is 16 residues long. Written as DNA, the CDR3 is TGTGCCAGCAAATCCGGCGGGTTCTCGAGCAATCAGCCCCAGCATTTT. This gives the protein CASKSGGFSSNQPQHF.

The chain has TRBV19 and TRBJ2-7; D possibly corresponds to TRBD1 (5 bases). V gave up 7 bases and J gave up 6 bases, with 19 bases separating them. The CDR3 sequence is 14 residues long. Germline CDR1 LNHDA, CDR2 SQIVND (reference sequence). CDR3 sequence: CASKGGAAWGEQYF. CDR3 nucleotides: TGTGCCAGTAAGGGTGGGGCGGCCTGGGGCGAGCAGTACTTC.

The chain couples TRBV15 to TRBJ1-6; tentatively, D is TRBD1 (5 bases). CDR1 LNHNV and CDR2 YYDKDF come from the germline V gene (reference sequence). The CDR3 is 14 residues long. The V end lost 6 bases, the J end lost 7 bases, and 13 bases lay between the germline ends. CDR3 nucleotides: TGTGCCACCAGGGGGGGTCTAGGAAATTCACCCCTCCACTTT. Translating gives CATRGGLGNSPLHF.

This clonotype has ten or more counts. The V gene is TRBV7-6, the J gene TRBJ2-2; D unclear. This CDR3 is 15 amino acids long. V lost 6 bases and J lost 0, with 11 bases in between. Per the germline V gene, CDR1 is SGHVS and CDR2 is FNYEAQ. Here the CDR3 reads CASSRNAANTGELFF. As DNA, the CDR3 is TGTGCCAGCAGTCGCAACGCGGCGAACACCGGGGAGCTGTTTTTT. The full variable domain, in which reference TRBV7-6 and TRBJ2-2 provide the parts outside the CDR3, is GAGVSQSPRYKVTKRGQDVALRCDPISGHVSLYWYRQALGQGPEFLTYFNYEAQQDKSGLPNDRFSAERPEGSISTLTIQRTEQRDSAMYRCASSRNAANTGELFFGEGSRLTVL.

This clonotype was observed many times. The CDR3 DNA is TGTGCCAGCAGTGGGGGACAGGGCCTCTACGAGCAGTACTTC. This encodes CASSGGQGLYEQYF. The gene calls are TRBV6-1 and TRBJ2-7; 9 nucleotides line up with TRBD1. CDR1 and CDR2 from the germline V gene are MNHNS and SASEGT. This CDR3 has 14 residues. V lost 4 bases and J lost 3; bases outside the gene matches: 4.

The rearrangement uses TRBV15 and TRBJ2-5, with D unclear. Germline V gene data show CDR1 as LNHNV and CDR2 as YYDKDF (reference sequence). V was cut by 7 bases and J by 5 bases, with 14 bases left in between. This CDR3 contains 13 residues. CDR3 loop: CATKGVMGETQYF. In nucleotides, the CDR3 is TGTGCCACCAAAGGTGTGATGGGGGAGACCCAGTACTTC.

The chain recombines TRBV5-1 with TRBJ1-6; D gene ambiguous. There are 17 residues in the CDR3. V was pared by 0 bases and J by 0 bases, with 10 bases between. CDR1 SGHRS and CDR2 YFSETQ come from the germline V gene. The DNA of the CDR3 is TGCGCCAGCAGCTTGGGAGTGACTTTCTCCTATAATTCACCCCTCCACTTT. It specifies CASSLGVTFSYNSPLHF.

The V and J genes are TRBV10-3 and TRBJ1-4; D remains unclear. This CDR3 has 14 residues. Deletions cut 3 bases from V and 7 bases from J, with 12 bases between. Germline CDR1 ENHRY, CDR2 SYGVKD. The CDR3 here is CAISDSEEGEKLFF. The CDR3 DNA is TGTGCCATCAGTGACTCGGAAGAGGGTGAAAAACTGTTTTTT.

The chain recombines TRBV15 with TRBJ1-2; D is unresolved. With 3 bases removed from V and 8 bases from J, the gap between germline ends came to 13 bases. The CDR3 is made up of 13 amino acids. Germline V CDR1 and CDR2: LNHNV, YYDKDF (reference sequence). The DNA for the CDR3 is TGTGCCACCAGCAGGGCGGACCCCAGCGGCTACACCTTC. Translated: CATSRADPSGYTF.

This clonotype came up many times. The rearrangement joins TRBV29-1 to TRBJ1-1; a weak D match, TRBD1 (5 bases). The V and J ends lost 7 bases and 1 base respectively, with 16 bases between them. The CDR3 consists of 14 residues. Germline CDR1 is SQVTM and CDR2 is ANQGSEA. As DNA, the CDR3 is TGCAGCGCCGATCGGGGCACCCCGAACACTGAAGCTTTCTTT. Translated, it gives CSADRGTPNTEAFF. The full variable domain, completed using reference TRBV29-1 and TRBJ1-1, is SAVISQKPSRDICQRGTSLTIQCQVDSQVTMMFWYRQQPGQSLTLIATANQGSEATYESGFVIDKFPISRPNLTFSTLTVSNMSPEDSSIYLCSADRGTPNTEAFFGQGTRLTVV.